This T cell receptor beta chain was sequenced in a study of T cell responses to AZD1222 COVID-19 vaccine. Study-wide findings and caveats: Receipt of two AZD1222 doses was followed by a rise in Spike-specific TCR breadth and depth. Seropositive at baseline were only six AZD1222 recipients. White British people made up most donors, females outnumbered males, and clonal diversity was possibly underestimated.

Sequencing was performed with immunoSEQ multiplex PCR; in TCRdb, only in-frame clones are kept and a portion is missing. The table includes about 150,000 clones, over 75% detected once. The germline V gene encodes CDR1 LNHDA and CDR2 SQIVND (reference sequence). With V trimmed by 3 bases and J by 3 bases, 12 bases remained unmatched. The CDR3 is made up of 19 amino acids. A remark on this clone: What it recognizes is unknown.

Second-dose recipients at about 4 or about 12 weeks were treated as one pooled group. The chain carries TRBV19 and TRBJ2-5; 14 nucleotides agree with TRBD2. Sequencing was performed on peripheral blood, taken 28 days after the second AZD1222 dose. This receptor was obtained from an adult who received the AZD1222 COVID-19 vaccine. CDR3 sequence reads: CASSILPPGLAGGEETQYF. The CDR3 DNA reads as TGTGCCAGTAGTATCCTTCCCCCCGGACTAGCGGGAGGTGAAGAGACCCAGTACTTC.